Following are 9 T cell receptor beta chains from one sample sequenced in a study of blood T cell repertoires in COVID-19. Assay: immunoSEQ multiplex PCR; the TCRdb copy retains only in-frame clones and omits some. This sample yields about 120,000 clones, of which around 85% are seen a single time; around 13% belongs to the top ten. Input material: peripheral blood. These receptor sequences come from a human donor in a cohort sampled during active COVID-19.

The gene calls are TRBV19 and TRBJ1-1; 10 bases align to TRBD1. Germline loops: CDR1 LNHDA, CDR2 SQIVND (reference sequence). This CDR3 is 13 amino acids long. The V and J ends lost 4 bases and 11 bases, in that order; junction bases with no gene match: 7. CDR3 protein: CASSTDRGRLAFF. The DNA of the CDR3 is TGTGCCAGTAGTACAGACAGGGGGCGCTTGGCTTTCTTT.

This sequence joins TRBV6-6 and TRBJ1-1; D may be TRBD1 (5 bases). The CDR3 length is 13 residues. Germline CDR1 MNHNY, CDR2 SVGAGI (reference sequence). Trimming removed 6 bases at V and 3 bases at J, with 11 bases between. The CDR3 sequence is CASRNGGDTEAFF. For the CDR3, the DNA is TGTGCCAGCAGGAATGGGGGGGACACTGAAGCTTTCTTT.

This clone has only one observation. The V and J genes are TRBV30 and TRBJ2-5; TRBD2 aligns across 8 bases. This CDR3 contains 15 residues. V lost 0 bases to trimming and J lost 5 bases; unmatched junction nucleotides: 8. Germline assignment: CDR1 GTSNPN and CDR2 SVGIG (reference sequence). In nucleotides, the CDR3 is TGTGCCTGGAGTGTAGCCGGGGGGGCGTGGGAGACCCAGTACTTC. Its translation is CAWSVAGGAWETQYF.

The chain couples TRBV5-4 to TRBJ1-6; 10 positions match TRBD1. Looked up from germline, CDR1 is SGHNT and CDR2 is YYREEE (reference sequence). V gave up 4 bases and J gave up 4 bases; unmatched junction bases: 8. The length of the CDR3 is 17 residues. CDR3 coding DNA: TGTGCCAGCAGCCAAGAGGGGACAGGGGCTTATAATTCACCCCTCCACTTT. It encodes CASSQEGTGAYNSPLHF. Variable domain in full (rest from reference TRBV5-4 and TRBJ1-6): ETGVTQSPTHLIKTRGQQVTLRCSSQSGHNTVSWYQQALGQGPQFIFQYYREEENGRGNFPPRFSGLQFPNYSSELNVNALELDDSALYLCASSQEGTGAYNSPLHFGNGTRLTVT.

The chain uses TRBV6-5 and TRBJ1-1; 7 bases are shared with TRBD1. This CDR3 is built from 15 residues. J gave up 12 bases and V 4 bases, and 17 bases lay outside the gene matches. The germline V gene encodes CDR1 MNHEY and CDR2 SVGAGI. Here the CDR3 DNA reads TGTGCCAGCAGTTCCACACAACCCCGGCAGGGGGTATCTTTCTTT. Translating gives CASSSTQPRQGVSFF.

The chain has TRBV9 and TRBJ1-4; D is undetermined. Germline CDR1 and CDR2: SGDLS and YYNGEE. V shed 0 bases and J shed 4 bases, with 13 bases lying between them. The CDR3 totals 16 residues. The DNA for the CDR3 is TGTGCCAGCAGCGTAGTTCCAGGCCCAGTTAATGAAAAACTGTTTTTT. Translation: CASSVVPGPVNEKLFF.

The chain uses TRBV4-3 and TRBJ2-1; 8 bases line up with TRBD1. The V and J ends lost 0 bases and 4 bases, in that order; junction bases with no gene match: 8. Germline CDR1 LGHNA, CDR2 YSLEER. The CDR3 contains 17 residues. The CDR3 sequence: CASSQDLGTGFYNEQFF. The DNA of the CDR3 is TGCGCCAGCAGCCAAGATTTAGGGACAGGATTTTACAATGAGCAGTTCTTC.

This clone was seen a few times. The chain recombines TRBV12-3 or TRBV12-4 with TRBJ2-2; 8 bases fit TRBD2. CDR3 length: 13 amino acids. J was trimmed by 4 bases and V by 10 bases; bases with no gene match: 5. CDR3 amino acids: CATRGLGTGELFF. CDR3 bases: TGTGCCACCAGGGGACTAGGCACCGGGGAGCTGTTTTTT.

The rearrangement links TRBV5-8 to TRBJ2-3; no reliable D call. The CDR3 is made up of 15 amino acids. Trimming pared 4 bases from V and 4 bases from J, leaving 16 bases between. The germline CDR1 and CDR2 sequences are SGHTS and YDEGEE. The CDR3 DNA is TGTGCCAGCAGCCTACAGCAAAATATGGCAGATACGCAGTATTTT. Translated, it gives CASSLQQNMADTQYF.